What follows is one T cell receptor (beta chain) and its context. As yet, its antigen is unknown. This sample was included in a study of molecular identifiers for immune sequencing clone quantification. Study at large: Replicate experiments divided RNA from approximately 22,000 or 94,000 naive CD8 cells into five parts and sequenced four. Overall study findings and caveats: About a million naive cells reportedly did not prevent detection of spiked Jurkat TCR RNA from one cell. Clonotypes surpassing 20 RNA copies contained over 99% of effector molecules, versus under 1% in naive cells.

One entry per CDR3 protein, called by TCRdb with MiXCR from the PCR reads. The table has over 90,000 distinct CDR3 sequences, around 30% seen once. The sequenced sample consisted of naive CD8+ T cells from blood, with Jurkat cell RNA spiked in. Sample subset: FACS-sorted CD8+CD4-CCR7+CD45RA+ naive T cells. This receptor was identified in a human donor in good health. Some libraries in this study had Jurkat cell RNA spiked in.

CDR3 bases: TGCAGTGCAGCCGGGCCAGCCGATGAAAAACTGTTTTTT. It codes for CSAAGPADEKLFF. J is TRBJ1-4 and V is TRBV20-1; D remains ambiguous. Germline V lookup: CDR1 DFQATT, CDR2 SNEGSKA (reference sequence). The CDR3 is 13 amino acids. Trimming pared 6 bases from V and 6 bases from J, leaving 14 bases between.